Listed here are 22 T cell receptor beta chains from one sample, sequenced in a study of blood T cell repertoires in COVID-19. This table comes from immunoSEQ multiplex PCR, and its TCRdb copy is limited to in-frame clones, with some not included. Of around 110,000 clones listed, 71% were seen once; the top ten hold approximately 0.9%. Material: peripheral blood. The source of these receptors is a human donor with acute or convalescent COVID-19. The donor label of this sample is uncertain.

The chain couples TRBV6-5 to TRBJ1-2; the D is unclear. This CDR3 is built from 13 residues. Germline lookup yields CDR1 MNHEY and CDR2 SVGAGI. The V end was cut by 0 bases, the J end by 8 bases, with 10 bases between. For the CDR3, the DNA is TGTGCCAGCAGTTACTCCGGGCGGGAAGGCTACACCTTC. Translated, it gives CASSYSGREGYTF.

V usage is TRBV25-1 and J usage is TRBJ1-1, with TRBD1 matching over 8 bases. V trimming: 6 bases; J trimming: 1 base; junction bases outside the gene matches: 4. Germline loops: CDR1 MGHDK, CDR2 SYGVNS. The CDR3 runs 14 residues. CDR3 protein: CASRIQGANTEAFF. The CDR3 nucleotides are TGTGCCAGCAGGATCCAGGGGGCGAACACTGAAGCTTTCTTT.

The chain uses TRBV15 and TRBJ1-5, with 10 bases that match TRBD1. This CDR3 comprises 16 residues. Germline assignment: CDR1 LNHNV and CDR2 YYDKDF (reference sequence). V shed 1 base, J shed 0 bases, and the junction held 0 bases outside the gene matches. In DNA, the CDR3 is TGTGCCACCAGCAGAGGGACAGGGGGTAGCAATCAGCCCCAGCATTTT. Protein: CATSRGTGGSNQPQHF. Complete variable domain (other parts from reference TRBV15 and TRBJ1-5): DAMVIQNPRYQVTQFGKPVTLSCSQTLNHNVMYWYQQKSSQAPKLLFHYYDKDFNNEADTPDNFQSRRPNTSFCFLDIRSPGLGDTAMYLCATSRGTGGSNQPQHFGDGTRLSIL.

This CDR3 is CAVGQANQPQHF. The CDR3 DNA sequence: TGTGCCGTGGGACAGGCCAATCAGCCCCAGCATTTT. The chain combines TRBV10-3 with TRBJ1-5; TRBD1 matches 8 bases. Germline V gives CDR1 ENHRY, CDR2 SYGVKD. The length of the CDR3 is 12 residues. The trim removed 11 bases at V and 3 bases at J, leaving 3 bases unmatched.

The rearrangement joins TRBV3-1 (or the pseudogene TRBV3-2) to TRBJ2-5; 11 positions match TRBD1. Germline CDR1 LGHDT, CDR2 YNNKEL (reference sequence). This CDR3 is 15 amino acids long. V shed 10 bases, J shed 2 bases, and the junction held 9 bases outside the gene matches. The CDR3 DNA reads TGTGCCACCGGGACAGGGGGTAGTTTTCAAGAGACCCAGTACTTC. Translating gives CATGTGGSFQETQYF.

This clone has only a few counts. The chain combines TRBV6-5 with TRBJ2-2, with D possibly TRBD1 on 6 matching bases. V dropped 6 bases and J dropped 7 bases, with 12 bases sitting between them. Germline lookup yields CDR1 MNHEY and CDR2 SVGAGI. The CDR3 extends over 13 amino acids. CDR3 DNA: TGTGCCAGCAGAAAATCAGGGGTCGGGGAGCTGTTTTTT. Its protein product is CASRKSGVGELFF.

The J gene is TRBJ2-7, the V gene TRBV19; D perhaps matches TRBD1 (5 bases). There are 14 residues in the CDR3. V dropped 3 bases and J dropped 0 bases, with 9 bases sitting between them. Germline-derived CDR1 and CDR2 are LNHDA and SQIVND (reference sequence). CDR3 in DNA: TGTGCCAGTAGTATCTTCAGGGACTCCTACGAGCAGTACTTC. Protein: CASSIFRDSYEQYF. The full variable domain, with the rest looked up from reference TRBV19 and TRBJ2-7, is DGGITQSPKYLFRKEGQNVTLSCEQNLNHDAMYWYRQDPGQGLRLIYYSQIVNDFQKGDIAEGYSVSREKKESFPLTVTSAQKNPTAFYLCASSIFRDSYEQYFGPGTRLTVT.

This clone was picked up one time. The gene calls are TRBV19 and TRBJ2-2; the match to TRBD1 covers 8 bases. Germline trimming cut 9 bases from V and 4 bases from J; bases unmatched to any gene: 7. This CDR3 is 14 amino acids long. Germline assignment: CDR1 LNHDA and CDR2 SQIVND (reference sequence). The CDR3 nucleotides are TGTGCCAGCAATACGGGACAGGTCACCGGGGAGCTGTTTTTT. It is translated as CASNTGQVTGELFF.

The chain recombines TRBV27 with TRBJ1-3; a weak D match, TRBD1 (6 bases). The ends were cut back, 6 bases at V and 2 bases at J, with 14 bases in the middle. From germline, CDR1 is MNHEY and CDR2 SMNVEV (reference sequence). The CDR3 runs 15 residues. In DNA, the CDR3 is TGTGCCAGCAGCCTCACAGGGTTAGCTGGAAACACCATATATTTT. It yields the protein CASSLTGLAGNTIYF.

V and J are TRBV28 and TRBJ2-7, with D perhaps matching TRBD1 (6 bases). The V end lost 4 bases, the J end lost 2 bases, and 18 bases lay between the germline ends. Looked up from germline, CDR1 is MDHEN and CDR2 is SYDVKM. The CDR3 consists of 16 residues. The CDR3 coding sequence is TGTGCCAGCAGTTCCCCGACAGGCGGATATACCTACGAGCAGTACGTC. It specifies CASSSPTGGYTYEQYV.

The chain couples TRBV5-1 to TRBJ1-1, with D possibly being TRBD1 (5 bases). CDR1 is SGHRS and CDR2 is YFSETQ in the germline V gene. The CDR3 is 15 amino acids. The V end was cut by 4 bases, the J end by 3 bases, with 16 bases between. The CDR3 loop reads CASSHTRPGDTEAFF. The CDR3 DNA sequence: TGCGCCAGCAGCCACACTCGTCCGGGGGACACTGAAGCTTTCTTT.

This clone was found many times. The chain links TRBV29-1 to TRBJ1-1; D is perhaps TRBD1 (6 bases). CDR3 size: 10 residues. The V end lost 4 bases, the J end lost 10 bases, and 10 bases lay between the germline ends. Per the germline V gene, CDR1 is SQVTM and CDR2 is ANQGSEA. The CDR3 here is CSVVRGTAFF. The CDR3 coding sequence is TGCAGCGTTGTCAGGGGTACAGCTTTCTTT. The full variable domain, completed using reference TRBV29-1 and TRBJ1-1, is SAVISQKPSRDICQRGTSLTIQCQVDSQVTMMFWYRQQPGQSLTLIATANQGSEATYESGFVIDKFPISRPNLTFSTLTVSNMSPEDSSIYLCSVVRGTAFFGQGTRLTVV.

This chain joins TRBV7-3 and TRBJ1-3; D call uncertain. The V and J ends lost 5 bases and 2 bases respectively, with 13 bases between them. Germline lookup yields CDR1 SGHTA and CDR2 FQGTGA. The CDR3 loop spans 15 amino acids. CDR3 coding DNA: TGTGCCAGCAGCCCGATCAGAAACACTGGAAACACCATATATTTT. Translated, it gives CASSPIRNTGNTIYF.

This clone appeared a few times. V is TRBV19 and J is TRBJ1-5; no clear D. The CDR3 length is 14 residues. The V end was cut by 1 base, the J end by 4 bases, with 8 bases between. The germline CDR1 and CDR2 sequences are LNHDA and SQIVND (reference sequence). The CDR3 here is CASSIAAGNQPQHF. CDR3 sequence (DNA): TGTGCCAGTAGTATAGCGGCAGGTAATCAGCCCCAGCATTTT.

This chain uses TRBV19 with TRBJ2-2, with 8 bases aligning to TRBD2. Germline trimming cut 4 bases from V and 7 bases from J; bases unmatched to any gene: 11. Germline CDR1 and CDR2: LNHDA and SQIVND (reference sequence). CDR3 length equals 16 residues. As DNA, the CDR3 is TGTGCCAGTAGTAGCCGACGGGGGGGCATATACGGGGAGCTGTTTTTT. The encoded protein is CASSSRRGGIYGELFF.

The rearrangement links TRBV7-8 to TRBJ2-2; 8 bases line up with TRBD1. This CDR3 region has 20 residues. Germline CDR1 is SGHVS and CDR2 is FQNEAQ. V dropped 2 bases and J dropped 5; count of bases not matched to a gene: 19. The CDR3 region has the DNA TGTGCCAGCAGCTTAATAACCGGGACAGGAATTCTATCGGGTACCGGGGAGCTGTTTTTT. It codes for CASSLITGTGILSGTGELFF.

Only a few counts were recorded for this clone. V gene TRBV2 combines with J gene TRBJ1-1; 11 bases are shared with TRBD1. Germline V gene sequence: CDR1 SNHLY, CDR2 FYNNEI. V lost 6 bases to trimming and J lost 4 bases; unmatched junction nucleotides: 4. The CDR3 is 14 amino acids. The CDR3 loop reads CASRRTGGFTEAFF. CDR3 sequence (DNA): TGTGCCAGCAGAAGGACAGGGGGCTTCACTGAAGCTTTCTTT.

The gene calls are TRBV6-5 and TRBJ1-1; 7 bases agree with TRBD1. CDR1 and CDR2 (germline): MNHEY, SVGAGI. Unmatched junction bases numbered 9, after V lost 6 bases and J lost 5 bases. CDR3 length equals 14 residues. Here the CDR3 DNA reads TGTGCCAGCAGCCCCCAGGGGGGAGGAACTGAAGCTTTCTTT. Amino acids: CASSPQGGGTEAFF.

The chain recombines TRBV28 with TRBJ1-2; no definite D call. Trimming pared 7 bases from V and 7 bases from J, leaving 10 bases between. The germline CDR1 and CDR2 sequences are MDHEN and SYDVKM. The CDR3 totals 11 residues. Written as DNA, the CDR3 is TGTGCCAGCACCTCTTATTTTGGCTACACCTTC. This sequence encodes CASTSYFGYTF.

The rearrangement links TRBV6-5 to TRBJ1-5, with a tentative D call TRBD1 (6 bases). Trimming took 8 bases from V and 6 from J, leaving 20 bases between them. The germline V gene has CDR1 MNHEY and CDR2 SVGAGI. The CDR3 loop spans 15 amino acids. The CDR3 protein is CASGPLRGGSQPQHF. The CDR3 bases are TGTGCCAGCGGTCCGTTGAGGGGGGGAAGTCAGCCCCAGCATTTT.

This clone was counted only a few times. This chain connects TRBV11-3 to TRBJ2-1, with D perhaps TRBD1 (5 bases). The CDR3 is 12 residues long. The germline V gene encodes CDR1 SGHNT and CDR2 YENEEA. V gave up 1 base and J gave up 7 bases, with 5 bases separating them. CDR3 coding DNA: TGTGCCAGCAGCTTAGCAGGGAATGAGCAGTTCTTC. Its translation: CASSLAGNEQFF.

This chain connects TRBV18 to TRBJ1-3, with D hard to call. Per the germline V gene, CDR1 is KGHSH and CDR2 is LQKENI. Trimming removed 3 bases at V and 0 bases at J, with 6 bases between. There are 14 residues in the CDR3. CDR3 region: CASSPSRSGNTIYF. DNA for the CDR3: TGTGCCAGCTCACCCTCCCGCTCTGGAAACACCATATATTTT.